Shown below are 27 T cell receptor beta chains from a single sample sequenced in a study of T cells in Graves' hyperthyroidism and ophthalmopathy. RNA transcripts yielded amplified TCR beta CDR3 regions. Carried out on the TCR CDR3, a first-round RT-PCR used the HTBI primer set. MiXCR, applied by TCRdb to the multiplex PCR reads, yields one record per CDR3 protein. The repertoire holds about 510,000 distinct CDR3 sequences, with 40% to 50% as singletons. Sequencing was done on a sample of peripheral blood or thyroid tissue (not recorded which). Every receptor here comes from an adult woman with Graves' disease, either hyperthyroidism or ophthalmopathy (not recorded which).

In its sample, this clonotype was seen many times. The J gene is TRBJ2-7, the V gene TRBV7-2, with 12 bases fitting TRBD2. V dropped 0 bases and J dropped 6; count of bases not matched to a gene: 6. Germline CDR1 is SGHTA and CDR2 is FQGNSA. The length of the CDR3 is 16 residues. The CDR3 region is CASSLAGLAGPREQYF. CDR3 bases: TGTGCCAGCAGCTTAGCGGGACTAGCGGGTCCACGCGAGCAGTACTTC.

This clonotype was picked up a small number of times. This CDR3 is CASSAGGNTGELFF. The CDR3 DNA is TGTGCCAGCAGCGCAGGGGGTAACACCGGGGAGCTGTTTTTT. The gene calls are TRBV9 and TRBJ2-2; 7 bases match TRBD1. Germline V gene sequence: CDR1 SGDLS, CDR2 YYNGEE. V trimming: 3 bases; J trimming: 2 bases; junction bases outside the gene matches: 1. The CDR3 runs to 14 residues.

The genes are TRBV2 and TRBJ1-2; TRBD1 matches 8 bases. With V trimmed by 7 bases and J by 8 bases, 6 bases remained unmatched. The CDR3 loop spans 12 amino acids. Germline lookup yields CDR1 SNHLY and CDR2 FYNNEI. The CDR3 loop reads CASNPTGGGYTF. The DNA of the CDR3 is TGTGCCAGCAACCCCACAGGGGGAGGCTACACCTTC.

This sequence joins TRBV10-3 and TRBJ1-1, with D perhaps matching TRBD1 (6 bases). V lost 4 bases, J lost 6 bases, and 12 bases lay in between. The CDR3 is made up of 13 amino acids. Germline loops: CDR1 ENHRY, CDR2 SYGVKD. In DNA form, the CDR3 reads TGTGCCATCAGTGGACAGGACGCGGCTGAAGCTTTCTTT. Translated: CAISGQDAAEAFF.

This chain uses TRBV10-3 with TRBJ2-7; no clear D gene. Trimming left V 0 bases short and J 1 base short, with 10 bases between. CDR3 length equals 15 residues. Per germline, CDR1 ENHRY and CDR2 SYGVKD. The CDR3 nucleotides read TGTGCCATCAGTGAGTCGCTGGGTAGGTCCTACGAGCAGTACTTC. Translation gives CAISESLGRSYEQYF.

CDR3 protein: CASSLVLAGQFYGYTF. The CDR3 DNA follows: TGTGCCAGCAGCTTGGTACTAGCGGGACAATTCTATGGCTACACCTTC. The chain is built from TRBV5-4 and TRBJ1-2; D might be TRBD1 (6 bases). The CDR3 spans 16 residues. V dropped 0 bases and J dropped 4 bases, with 16 bases sitting between them. Germline CDR1 reads SGHNT; CDR2 reads YYREEE (reference sequence).

Of note for this clonotype: A much larger clonotype is one base distant, so this may be a read error. The V gene is TRBV20-1, the J gene TRBJ2-2, with 12 bases aligning to TRBD2. The CDR3 runs 19 residues. Trimming removed 0 bases from V and 7 bases from J; junction bases left unmatched: 15. Germline V gene sequence: CDR1 DFQATT, CDR2 SNEGSKA (reference sequence). DNA for the CDR3: TGCAGTGCTAGAGATAGGGCTAGCGGGAGGGTCCTCCGAAGCGGGGAGCTGTTTTTT. It encodes CSARDRASGRVLRSGELFF.

This clonotype was found a few times. J is TRBJ1-1 and V is TRBV15, with 7 bases lining up with TRBD1. This CDR3 region has 15 residues. Germline CDR1 and CDR2: LNHNV and YYDKDF (reference sequence). V lost 2 bases to trimming and J lost 6 bases; unmatched junction nucleotides: 9. The CDR3 loop reads CATSRQGQVFAEAFF. CDR3 bases: TGTGCCACCAGCAGACAAGGACAGGTCTTTGCTGAAGCTTTCTTT.

This clonotype occurred many times. The V call is TRBV19, the J call TRBJ1-2; TRBD1 is a possible D gene (5 bases). The CDR3 consists of 12 residues. Deletions cut 6 bases from V and 5 bases from J, with 10 bases between. Looked up from germline, CDR1 is LNHDA and CDR2 is SQIVND (reference sequence). The chain's CDR3 is CASSRQTYGYTF. CDR3 in DNA: TGTGCCAGTAGCCGACAGACATATGGCTACACCTTC.

Ten or more counts support this clonotype. V is TRBV28 and J is TRBJ2-5; D is ambiguous. Germline CDR1 MDHEN, CDR2 SYDVKM. V gave up 3 bases and J gave up 2 bases, with 4 bases separating them. CDR3 size: 12 residues. DNA of the CDR3: TGTGCCAGCAGTTTGATGCAAGAGACCCAGTACTTC. Encoded protein: CASSLMQETQYF.

The rearrangement joins TRBV9 to TRBJ2-7; D may match TRBD1 or TRBD2 (6 bases each). The CDR3 is 15 amino acids. V was clipped by 4 bases and J by 4 bases, with 18 bases between them. Germline V gene sequence: CDR1 SGDLS, CDR2 YYNGEE. The CDR3 here is CASSPTEWGAYEQYF. CDR3 in DNA: TGTGCCAGCAGCCCTACCGAGTGGGGGGCTTACGAGCAGTACTTC.

The sample holds one count of this clonotype. At one of its ends the junction is not consistent with the germline gene, which may arise from a read error. This chain's CDR3 is CASSQTTGGSGNTIYF. For the CDR3, the DNA is TGCGCCAGCAGCCAGACAACTGGGGGTAGCGGAAACACCATATATTTT. This chain links TRBV7-9 with TRBJ1-3, with a weak D call TRBD1 (5 bases). The CDR3 is made up of 16 amino acids. Germline CDR1 reads SEHNR; CDR2 reads FQNEAQ (reference sequence). Full variable domain (rest looked up from reference TRBV7-9 and TRBJ1-3): DTGVSQNPRHKITKRGQNVTFRCDPISEHNRLYWYRQTLGQGPEFLTYFQNEAQLEKSRLLSDRFSAERPKGSFSTLEIQRTEQGDSAMYLCASSQTTGGSGNTIYFGEGSWLTVV.

This clonotype was counted at least ten times. The chain is built from TRBV20-1 and TRBJ1-1; D perhaps matches TRBD1 (6 bases). CDR1 is DFQATT and CDR2 is SNEGSKA in the germline V gene (reference sequence). This CDR3 spans 13 amino acids. Here the CDR3 reads CSASRGLNTEAFF. CDR3 bases: TGCAGCGCCAGCAGGGGCTTGAACACTGAAGCTTTCTTT.

This clonotype was detected only once. For the CDR3, the DNA is TGTGCCAGCAGCTCGGGACACCAACGGGAGACCCAGTACTTC. It is translated as CASSSGHQRETQYF. This chain connects TRBV12-3 or TRBV12-4 to TRBJ2-5, with a tentative D call TRBD1 (6 bases). V was clipped by 6 bases and J by 5 bases, with 16 bases between them. CDR3 size: 14 residues.

A note on this clonotype: One end of the junction fails to match germline, which may point to a read error. V gene TRBV25-1 combines with J gene TRBJ1-1, with a possible D match to TRBD1 (6 bases). This CDR3 region has 14 residues. CDR1 MGHDK and CDR2 SYGVNS come from the germline V gene. CDR3 loop: CACSVQGGNTEAFF. CDR3 DNA sequence: TGTGCCTGCAGTGTACAGGGAGGGAACACTGAAGCTTTCTTT.

The chain has TRBV4-1 and TRBJ2-7; 7 nucleotides align to TRBD2. V was pared by 4 bases and J by 0 bases, with 6 bases of the junction left unmatched. Germline-derived CDR1 and CDR2 are MGHRA and YSYEKL. This CDR3 has 15 residues. The DNA of the CDR3 is TGCGCCAGCAGCCCCATTACTAGCGACTCCTACGAGCAGTACTTC. Protein product: CASSPITSDSYEQYF.

This clonotype showed up just a few times. This sequence joins TRBV7-8 and TRBJ1-1; the D is unclear. Looked up from germline, CDR1 is SGHVS and CDR2 is FQNEAQ. V was clipped by 4 bases and J by 10 bases, with 10 bases between them. The CDR3 consists of 11 residues. The CDR3 reads CASSSTLGAFF. CDR3 sequence (DNA): TGTGCCAGCAGCTCTACCCTCGGAGCTTTCTTT.

With regard to this clonotype: A single base separates this from a much larger clone, so it may be a read error. The conserved phenylalanine or tryptophan is not found at the CDR3 terminus, so this likely reflects a read error. This chain uses TRBV5-1 with TRBJ1-1, with a possible D match to TRBD1 (6 bases). V lost 4 bases, J lost 2 bases, and 24 bases lay in between. The CDR3 runs to 18 residues. Germline V gene data show CDR1 as SGHRS and CDR2 as YFSETQ. The CDR3, as DNA: TGCGCCAGCAGCCCCACGTTGGGGGGGGCTGGAGGTAACACTGAAGCTTTCCTT. It translates to CASSPTLGGAGGNTEAFL.

This clonotype has only a few counts. The chain joins TRBV7-2 to TRBJ1-1, with D unresolved. Deletions cut 6 bases from V and 2 bases from J, with 13 bases between. From germline, CDR1 is SGHTA and CDR2 FQGNSA. CDR3 length: 14 residues. The CDR3 nucleotides are TGTGCCAGCAGTCCCCCAGGTGGAAACACTGAAGCTTTCTTT. This gives the protein CASSPPGGNTEAFF.

The J gene is TRBJ1-4, the V gene TRBV29-1; 8 nucleotides line up with TRBD1. Germline values: CDR1 SQVTM, CDR2 ANQGSEA. V shed 5 bases, J shed 5 bases, and the junction held 1 base outside the gene matches. The CDR3 spans 12 residues. CDR3 protein: CSVRQGNEKLFF. CDR3 in DNA: TGCAGCGTTCGACAGGGGAATGAAAAACTGTTTTTT.

This clonotype has a count of ten or more. This sequence may be a read error, since a much larger clone differs from it by one base. The V gene is TRBV20-1, the J gene TRBJ1-2; a possible D gene is TRBD1 (6 bases). Trimming left V 7 bases short and J 6 bases short, with 21 bases between. The germline gives CDR1 DFQATT, CDR2 SNEGSKA (reference sequence). This CDR3 is 14 amino acids long. The CDR3 coding sequence is TGCAGTGGCCGGGACACTTCCGGGGACGATGGCTACACCTTC. Translating gives CSGRDTSGDDGYTF.

The chain employs TRBV7-3 and TRBJ2-7; D possibly corresponds to TRBD1 (5 bases). CDR3 length: 13 residues. V lost 7 bases and J 4 bases, leaving 14 bases between the germline ends. Germline V lookup: CDR1 SGHTA, CDR2 FQGTGA. CDR3 region: CASTPDTPYEQYF. In nucleotides, the CDR3 is TGTGCCAGCACCCCGGACACACCATACGAGCAGTACTTC.

This clonotype turned up a few times. This chain uses TRBV10-3 with TRBJ2-3, with a tentative D call TRBD2 (5 bases). Trimming pared 4 bases from V and 2 bases from J, leaving 16 bases between. Looked up from germline, CDR1 is ENHRY and CDR2 is SYGVKD. The CDR3 runs 16 residues. CDR3 residues: CAISGGPGYNTDTQYF. The DNA for the CDR3 is TGTGCCATCAGTGGAGGGCCGGGGTATAACACAGATACGCAGTATTTT.

This sequence joins TRBV19 and TRBJ2-5; no definite D call. With 0 bases removed from V and 4 bases from J, the gap between germline ends came to 3 bases. CDR3 length: 12 amino acids. Germline lookup yields CDR1 LNHDA and CDR2 SQIVND (reference sequence). CDR3 in DNA: TGTGCCAGTAGTATAGATGGAGAGACCCAGTACTTC. Translation: CASSIDGETQYF.

V is TRBV10-3 and J is TRBJ1-2; 10 bases are a match to TRBD1. The CDR3 is 14 residues long. Unmatched junction bases numbered 7, after V lost 4 bases and J lost 8 bases. CDR1 and CDR2 from the germline V gene are ENHRY and SYGVKD. The CDR3 bases are TGTGCCATCAGTGGATCGGGACAGGGGATCGGCTACACCTTC. It is translated as CAISGSGQGIGYTF.

This clonotype was seen a single time. This chain links TRBV29-1 with TRBJ1-2; D gene unclear. The germline gives CDR1 SQVTM, CDR2 ANQGSEA. Trimming shortened V by 8 bases and J by 4 bases, and 17 bases separated the two germline ends. CDR3 length: 13 amino acids. In DNA, the CDR3 is TGCAGCAGGGCTCAAGGGCGCCTCTATGGCTACACCTTC. Its translation: CSRAQGRLYGYTF.

This clonotype was counted a few times. The rearrangement joins TRBV12-3 or TRBV12-4 to TRBJ2-5, with TRBD2 matching 12 bases. V lost 6 bases to trimming and J lost 5 bases; unmatched junction nucleotides: 7. The CDR3 runs to 15 residues. The CDR3: CASSPSGGAGETQYF. CDR3 DNA: TGTGCCAGCAGCCCTAGCGGGGGGGCGGGGGAGACCCAGTACTTC.